This T cell receptor (beta chain) was recovered during a study of cytomegalovirus exposure and HLA in healthy donors. Study-wide findings and caveats: In vitro testing confirmed a few CMV-associated chains as specific for CMV antigens. Cytomegalovirus status was reportedly diagnosed by the classifier with high sensitivity and specificity.

Donors were drawn from the approximately 130-subject validation cohort, separate from the roughly 700-subject first cohort. Sequencing used immunoSEQ multiplex PCR; TCRdb keeps in-frame clones, though not all of them. Counted here are about 170,000 clones, about 87% occurring once; the ten biggest clones make up roughly 1.5%. The V gene lost 0 bases and the J gene lost 4 bases, with 12 bases spanning the gap. The CDR3 totals 15 residues. CDR1 MNHEY and CDR2 SVGAGI come from the germline V gene. In regard to this clone: Its target is not known.

The chain couples TRBV6-5 to TRBJ2-5, with D perhaps TRBD2 (5 bases). This TCR came from a woman in her twenties or thirties in good health and CMV-seronegative. Sequenced input: PBMCs. The CDR3 protein is CASSYSQTRGETQYF. CDR3 DNA: TGTGCCAGCAGTTACTCCCAAACCCGGGGAGAGACCCAGTACTTC.